One and the same sample provided the 23 T cell receptor beta chains below, sequenced in a study of somatic mutations in cytotoxic T cells in rheumatoid arthritis. Using immunoSEQ multiplex PCR, the repertoire was profiled, and TCRdb retains in-frame clones only, with some absent. Among 10,000 to 12,000 clones listed, 70% to 90% were seen once. The source material was CD8+ T cells sorted from blood. The receptors here all came from an adult with rheumatoid arthritis.

On this clone itself: Relative to the germline gene, one junction end is altered; a read error may explain this. The chain has TRBV7-7 and TRBJ1-3; unclear D gene. Per the germline V gene, CDR1 is SSHAT and CDR2 is FNYEAQ (reference sequence). CDR3 size: 14 residues. Written as DNA, the CDR3 is TGTGCTAGCAGCATCGACAACTCTGGAAACACCATATATTTT. Amino acids: CASSIDNSGNTIYF.

The J gene is TRBJ1-6, the V gene TRBV7-9; D gene unclear. The germline V and J ends were trimmed by 2 bases and 0 bases, with 5 bases remaining between them. CDR3 length equals 15 residues. Per the germline V gene, CDR1 is SEHNR and CDR2 is FQNEAQ (reference sequence). The CDR3, as DNA: TGTGCCAGCAGCTTAAAGAGCTCCTATAATTCACCCCTCCACTTT. Translated, it gives CASSLKSSYNSPLHF. Complete variable domain (other parts from reference TRBV7-9 and TRBJ1-6): DTGVSQNPRHKITKRGQNVTFRCDPISEHNRLYWYRQTLGQGPEFLTYFQNEAQLEKSRLLSDRFSAERPKGSFSTLEIQRTEQGDSAMYLCASSLKSSYNSPLHFGNGTRLTVT.

The table lists this clone with a few counts. The chain uses TRBV5-1 and TRBJ2-7; D unclear. The CDR3 has 12 residues. The germline V and J ends were trimmed by 4 bases and 0 bases, with 5 bases remaining between them. Germline assignment: CDR1 SGHRS and CDR2 YFSETQ. The CDR3 DNA reads as TGCGCCAGCAGCGCCGACTCCTACGAGCAGTACTTC. Translated: CASSADSYEQYF.

The chain couples TRBV6-5 to TRBJ1-1, with D uncertain. This CDR3 is built from 13 residues. Trimming left V 8 bases short and J 0 bases short, with 10 bases between. Germline CDR1 MNHEY, CDR2 SVGAGI. The CDR3 DNA sequence: TGTGCCAGCCACGAACACATGAACACTGAAGCTTTCTTT. It encodes CASHEHMNTEAFF.

For the CDR3, the DNA is TGTGCCAGCTTCACGAGCTCCTACGAGCAGTACTTC. Translation: CASFTSSYEQYF. This chain joins TRBV27 and TRBJ2-7; D not certain. Between the trimmed V and J ends, which lost 8 bases and 0 bases, there was a span of 8 bases. The CDR3 covers 12 residues. From germline, CDR1 is MNHEY and CDR2 SMNVEV (reference sequence).

CDR3 DNA sequence: TGTGCCAGCAGTGAAGAAGGGTCGAGCTCCTACAATGAGCAGTTCTTC. This translates into CASSEEGSSSYNEQFF. This chain links TRBV6-1 with TRBJ2-1; D call uncertain. CDR3 length: 16 amino acids. The V gene lost 1 base and the J gene lost 0 bases, with 10 bases spanning the gap. Germline CDR1 reads MNHNS; CDR2 reads SASEGT.

The gene calls are TRBV5-1 and TRBJ2-7; 10 positions match TRBD1. With V trimmed by 3 bases and J by 4 bases, 7 bases remained unmatched. Germline CDR1 reads SGHRS; CDR2 reads YFSETQ. The CDR3 covers 15 residues. CDR3 bases: TGCGCCAGCAGCTCCTCGGGACAGGGGTTTTACGAGCAGTACTTC. It codes for CASSSSGQGFYEQYF.

This chain joins TRBV9 and TRBJ2-1, with D possibly matching TRBD1 (6 bases). The V gene lost 0 bases and the J gene lost 7 bases, with 11 bases spanning the gap. The germline V gene encodes CDR1 SGDLS and CDR2 YYNGEE. There are 14 residues in the CDR3. CDR3 sequence reads: CASSVGGGWNEQFF. In DNA, the CDR3 is TGTGCCAGCAGCGTAGGAGGGGGTTGGAATGAGCAGTTCTTC.

The J gene is TRBJ2-1, the V gene TRBV15, with TRBD2 as a possible D gene (6 bases). CDR1 is LNHNV, CDR2 YYDKDF, per germline (reference sequence). Trimming pared 0 bases from V and 2 bases from J, leaving 11 bases between. The length of the CDR3 is 16 residues. In DNA form, the CDR3 reads TGTGCCACCAGCAGAGAGGAGCGGGCCGCCTACAATGAGCAGTTCTTC. Its protein product is CATSREERAAYNEQFF.

This clone was counted only a few times. The chain links TRBV4-1 to TRBJ2-7; 11 nucleotides align to TRBD2. The CDR3 is 15 residues long. J gave up 3 bases and V 3 bases, and 4 bases lay outside the gene matches. Looked up from germline, CDR1 is MGHRA and CDR2 is YSYEKL. CDR3 coding DNA: TGCGCCAGCAGCCACACTACTAGCGGGGGCTACGAGCAGTACTTC. It yields the protein CASSHTTSGGYEQYF.

The V and J genes are TRBV5-5 and TRBJ2-7; the D is unclear. Germline V gene data show CDR1 as SGHKS and CDR2 as YYEKEE (reference sequence). V lost 4 bases and J 1 base, leaving 9 bases between the germline ends. The CDR3 runs to 13 residues. The CDR3 region is CASSQSQSYEQYF. The CDR3 DNA reads as TGTGCCAGCAGCCAGAGCCAATCCTACGAGCAGTACTTC.

The chain uses TRBV9 and TRBJ2-1, with D tentatively TRBD2 (6 bases). The V gene's germline CDR1 is SGDLS and CDR2 YYNGEE. This CDR3 has 16 residues. The V gene lost 0 bases and the J gene lost 2 bases, with 12 bases spanning the gap. CDR3 sequence (DNA): TGTGCCAGCAGCGTAGTTGCGGGGAGGACCTACAATGAGCAGTTCTTC. Its translation is CASSVVAGRTYNEQFF.

The chain uses TRBV28 and TRBJ1-5; 7 positions agree with TRBD1. J gave up 7 bases and V 6 bases, and 9 bases lay outside the gene matches. The CDR3 length is 14 residues. Per the germline V gene, CDR1 is MDHEN and CDR2 is SYDVKM. CDR3 sequence: CASRLKGGLQPQHF. For the CDR3, the DNA is TGTGCCAGCAGACTAAAAGGGGGCCTCCAGCCCCAGCATTTT.

The chain joins TRBV13 to TRBJ2-1; TRBD1 aligns across 10 bases. Losses at the gene ends were 4 bases for V and 5 bases for J; bases not matched to a gene: 8. The CDR3 contains 16 residues. Germline assignment: CDR1 PRHDT and CDR2 FYEKMQ (reference sequence). Written as DNA, the CDR3 is TGTGCCAGCAGCTCGTACCCGGGACAGGGGAACAATGAGCAGTTCTTC. Its protein is CASSSYPGQGNNEQFF. The whole variable domain, remainder taken from reference TRBV13 and TRBJ2-1, is AAGVIQSPRHLIKEKRETATLKCYPIPRHDTVYWYQQGPGQDPQFLISFYEKMQSDKGSIPDRFSAQQFSDYHSELNMSSLELGDSALYFCASSSYPGQGNNEQFFGPGTRLTVL.

This sequence joins TRBV4-3 and TRBJ2-2, with D perhaps TRBD1 (5 bases). This CDR3 region has 15 residues. Per the germline V gene, CDR1 is LGHNA and CDR2 is YSLEER. V was pared by 0 bases and J by 2 bases, with 7 bases between. The CDR3 DNA reads as TGCGCCAGCAGCCAAGAAAGGGGTAACACCGGGGAGCTGTTTTTT. Amino acid sequence: CASSQERGNTGELFF.

CDR3 loop: CASSLTVRGAIRTQYF. The CDR3 DNA reads TGTGCCAGCAGTTTAACGGTTCGGGGGGCTATTAGGACGCAGTATTTT. The chain links TRBV27 to TRBJ2-3, with TRBD2 as a possible D gene (7 bases). CDR3 length: 16 residues. CDR1 and CDR2 from the germline V gene are MNHEY and SMNVEV (reference sequence). V was pared by 2 bases and J by 9 bases, with 21 bases between.

The gene calls are TRBV11-3 and TRBJ2-1; 9 positions agree with TRBD1. The V segment lost 5 bases and the J segment 6 bases; nucleotides outside the gene matches: 8. Germline V gene data show CDR1 as SGHNT and CDR2 as YENEEA. This CDR3 spans 15 amino acids. CDR3 DNA: TGTGCCAGCAGCCCCCGGACAGGGGTCCCCAATGAGCAGTTCTTC. Amino acid sequence: CASSPRTGVPNEQFF.

The rearrangement uses TRBV27 and TRBJ2-5; 7 nucleotides line up with TRBD1. Trimming at V came to 6 bases and at J to 4 bases, leaving 11 bases not matched to a gene. CDR1 is MNHEY and CDR2 is SMNVEV in the germline V gene (reference sequence). The CDR3 extends over 15 amino acids. The CDR3 region is CASRPYSDRVETQYF. The CDR3 bases are TGTGCCAGCAGGCCCTACTCCGACAGGGTAGAGACCCAGTACTTC.

This chain links TRBV30 with TRBJ1-6, with D unresolved. The CDR3 is 16 amino acids. Trimming cost V 1 base and J 0 bases, with 10 bases left between them. Germline V gives CDR1 GTSNPN, CDR2 SVGIG (reference sequence). The CDR3 loop is CAWSALQSSYNSPLHF. In nucleotides, the CDR3 is TGTGCCTGGAGTGCCCTACAGAGCTCCTATAATTCACCCCTCCACTTT.

The genes are TRBV7-9 and TRBJ2-7; 7 positions agree with TRBD2. In germline, CDR1 is SEHNR, CDR2 FQNEAQ (reference sequence). The CDR3 sequence is 12 residues long. Unmatched junction bases numbered 2, after V lost 3 bases and J lost 6 bases. CDR3 sequence (DNA): TGTGCCAGCAGCTTGGGGGGGATCGAGCAGTACTTC. Residues: CASSLGGIEQYF.

CDR3 region: CASSLAYNEQFF. Written as DNA, the CDR3 is TGTGCCAGCAGCTTAGCTTACAATGAGCAGTTCTTC. The chain couples TRBV11-2 to TRBJ2-1; D is uncertain. The CDR3 runs 12 residues. CDR1 is SGHAT, CDR2 FQNNGV, per germline. V lost 1 base, J lost 4 bases, and 2 bases lay in between.

This chain uses TRBV13 with TRBJ2-1; 11 positions agree with TRBD2. The trim removed 5 bases at V and 3 bases at J, leaving 9 bases unmatched. The germline gives CDR1 PRHDT, CDR2 FYEKMQ (reference sequence). The CDR3 contains 17 residues. The CDR3 region is CASSPTYLAGGYNEQFF. DNA of the CDR3: TGTGCCAGCAGCCCCACCTATCTAGCGGGGGGCTACAATGAGCAGTTCTTC.

The chain links TRBV7-9 to TRBJ1-1; D gene uncertain. Trimming took 1 base from V and 0 from J, leaving 6 bases between them. Looked up from germline, CDR1 is SEHNR and CDR2 is FQNEAQ (reference sequence). This CDR3 is built from 14 residues. CDR3 loop: CASSLGGVNTEAFF. The CDR3 DNA is TGTGCCAGCAGCTTAGGTGGGGTGAACACTGAAGCTTTCTTT.